This TCR beta chain emerged from a study of T cell responses to AZD1222 COVID-19 vaccine (dated by TCRdb to the early 2020s). Concerning the study at large: A total of 230 to 250 trial participants underwent TCR sequencing, of whom around 210 had received two doses of AZD1222 and approximately 25 had received two doses of the MenACWY control vaccine. Trial participants were enrolled into age subgroups of 18-55, 56-69 and 70-plus years, which contained around 140, 26 and 57 TCR-sequenced participants, respectively.

V is clipped by 0 bases and J by 5 bases, and the sequence between their germline boundaries is 13 bases long. From the germline V gene, CDR1 is KGHSH and CDR2 is LQKENI. The CDR3 runs 15 residues from the cysteine to the phenylalanine. The sequence is cut down to CDR3 DNA, 45 bases in frame from base 1. General conclusions and limits of the study: Spike-specific TCR breadth and depth rose significantly after two AZD1222 doses compared with day 0 and with MenACWY recipients. Conclusions about previously exposed vaccinees are limited because only six or seven AZD1222 recipients were SARS-CoV-2 seropositive at baseline. The 56-69-year group was small, and its depth increase did not reach significance, likely because of low power. Vaccine-associated CD4 TCRs spanned the whole spike protein, with dominant responses in regions 160-218 and 743-854. Nearly half of unique spike-specific TCRs reportedly recognized epitopes outside regions mutated in the B.1.351 and B.1.1.7 variants. Because no day 14 peak-response samples were available, the repertoires could be characterized only after the peak T cell response. Participants were mostly white British, with more females than males. The authors suggested clonal diversity may have been underestimated.

The CDR3 regions of human TCRbeta chains were analyzed by immunosequencing. Processing in the source paper ran as follows. TCRs in the repertoires were compared against a reference library of SARS-CoV-2-specific TCRs that had been generated with the MIRA antigen-specificity platform. Breadth was defined as the fraction of unique TCRs that were SARS-CoV-2-associated. Depth was defined as the fraction of total T cells that were SARS-CoV-2-associated. Using the MIRA data, every spike-specific TCR was mapped to the spike region that the TCR reacted to and assigned to either a CD4 or a CD8 class. Log10-transformed breadth and depth values were compared by one-way ANOVA with Sidak's multiple comparisons tests. TCRdb holds this immuneACCESS table with in-frame rearrangements only. Some clones are missing; in checked studies, unresolved V genes explain under half, and the rest has no known cause. The D gene and trimming were derived from the DNA, and the V and J assignments and clone size from that table. This sample comprises some 130,000 clones, just over 85% of them detected only once. The ten largest clonotypes hold over 15% of the sample.

Sample time point, as interpreted from the label and publication: baseline before first vaccination. The sample's treatment or condition label, decoded: meningococcal conjugate vaccine given as trial control. Samples from vaccinated people were obtained from the UK trials COV001 and COV002, which included a single-blind randomized controlled phase 2/3 trial of AZD1222 (ChAdOx1 nCoV-19) in healthy adults. For TCRbeta chain sequencing, PBMC samples from trial participants were taken at day 0 and at day 28 after the second dose. Concerning this clone: The antigen this receptor binds is unknown. Base qualities are missing; no much larger clone stands one base away.

The chain couples TRBV18 to TRBJ1-2, with the D gene not confidently named. This specimen was peripheral blood, taken on day 0 of MenACWY control vaccination. The sequence derives from an adult in good health. CDR3 region: CASSPPAPLGYGYTF. In nucleotides, the sequence is TGTGCCAGCTCACCACCGGCACCTTTGGGGTATGGCTACACCTTC.